What follows are 8 T cell receptor beta chains derived from one specimen sequenced in a study of T-cell reconstitution after alpha-beta-depleted transplantation in children. Library preparation (for TCRbeta) was performed with unique molecular identifiers. TCRdb fed the PCR reads into MiXCR, producing one record per CDR3 protein. The repertoire holds about 610,000 distinct CDR3 sequences, with 8% to 11% as singletons. The material sequenced was PBMCs from the stem cell graft donor, taken from the stem cell graft. These receptors all come from a human donor who donated a stem cell graft to a child with acute myeloid leukemia.

This clonotype was found a few times. The rearrangement uses TRBV6-4 and TRBJ2-1; D is unclear. The V and J ends lost 6 bases and 0 bases respectively, with 12 bases between them. Germline V gene data show CDR1 as MRHNA and CDR2 as SNTAGT. The CDR3 contains 15 residues. The CDR3 reads CASSETSSSYNEQFF. Here the CDR3 DNA reads TGTGCCAGCAGCGAGACTTCCAGCTCCTACAATGAGCAGTTCTTC.

This clonotype was counted ten times or more. The chain recombines TRBV29-1 with TRBJ1-5, with D possibly TRBD1 on 6 matching bases. CDR1 and CDR2 (germline): SQVTM, ANQGSEA. CDR3 size: 13 residues. V was clipped by 2 bases and J by 6 bases, with 11 bases between them. The CDR3 DNA is TGCAGCGTTGAAACAGGGTCGGGTCAGCCCCAGCATTTT. The encoded protein is CSVETGSGQPQHF.

The chain carries TRBV5-1 and TRBJ2-2; D unclear. This CDR3 comprises 13 residues. Trimming stripped 3 bases from V and 5 bases from J, with 8 bases between. Germline V lookup: CDR1 SGHRS, CDR2 YFSETQ. In nucleotides, the CDR3 is TGCGCCAGCAGCTCACAGAGGACCGGGGAGCTGTTTTTT. This encodes CASSSQRTGELFF.

This clonotype has more than one count but fewer than ten. The gene calls are TRBV7-9 and TRBJ2-7; the match to TRBD1 covers 7 bases. The germline CDR1 and CDR2 sequences are SEHNR and FQNEAQ (reference sequence). Unmatched junction bases numbered 12, after V lost 4 bases and J lost 3 bases. The CDR3 covers 16 residues. The CDR3 bases are TGTGCCAGCAGCTCGGGACAGTCTCTTTCATACTACGAGCAGTACTTC. It yields the protein CASSSGQSLSYYEQYF.

This clonotype was counted a few times. The V and J genes are TRBV12-3 or TRBV12-4 and TRBJ2-1; 9 positions match TRBD1. This CDR3 region has 16 residues. With 4 bases clipped from V and 8 bases from J, the junction kept 12 bases outside the gene matches. The CDR3 DNA reads TGTGCCAGCAGTTCCCGACCGGGACAGGGTCGCGATGAGCAGTTCTTC. It is translated as CASSSRPGQGRDEQFF.

This clonotype was recorded a few times. CDR3 protein: CSVGTGLPDYEQYF. DNA of the CDR3: TGCAGCGTTGGGACGGGACTCCCGGACTACGAGCAGTACTTC. V gene TRBV29-1 combines with J gene TRBJ2-7, with a tentative D call TRBD2 (6 bases). The CDR3 extends over 14 amino acids. Germline V CDR1 and CDR2: SQVTM, ANQGSEA. V lost 4 bases, J lost 3 bases, and 16 bases lay in between.

The chain couples TRBV12-3 or TRBV12-4 to TRBJ1-2; D is perhaps TRBD1 (6 bases). V lost 5 bases and J lost 5, with 15 bases in between. The CDR3 runs 14 residues. The CDR3 DNA follows: TGTGCCAGCAGTCTCGGACAGTTTCGGTATGGCTACACCTTC. The encoded protein is CASSLGQFRYGYTF.

This clonotype has only a few counts. This chain connects TRBV5-1 to TRBJ1-6, with 9 bases lining up with TRBD1. The CDR3 consists of 16 residues. Germline assignment: CDR1 SGHRS and CDR2 YFSETQ. J lost 7 bases, V lost 3 bases, and 8 bases had no gene match. The CDR3 is CASSWGQGLENSPLHF. In nucleotides, the CDR3 is TGCGCCAGCAGCTGGGGACAGGGCCTAGAGAATTCACCCCTCCACTTT.